The rows below give T cell receptor beta chains drawn from one sample of a study of shared clonotypes between healthy human individuals. The data were produced by immunoSEQ multiplex PCR, yet TCRdb's version contains in-frame clones alone and is incomplete. The data hold about 2.3 million clones, with 90% to 95% observed a single time. Input material: naive CD4+ T cells from PBMCs. These receptors were obtained from a man aged 18 to 35 in good health. Some clones in this sample may be carry-over from other donors' samples. CDR3s include the opening cysteine and the closing phenylalanine or tryptophan. The order of the fields is V gene, clone size, D gene, J gene, CDR3 DNA, CDR3 protein. D genes are given only for firm matches. Clone size is shown for a subset of rows, as once, few, many or a class of expanded clone.

V: TRBV19
size: .
D: TRBD1
J: TRBJ2-7
DNA: TGTGCCAGTAACAGGCCGGGACAGGGAACCTACGAGCAGTACTTC
CDR3: CASNRPGQGTYEQYF

V: TRBV29-1
size: .
D: TRBD1
J: TRBJ1-1
DNA: TGCAGCGTAAAGACAGGGTTGAACACTGAAGCTTTCTTT
CDR3: CSVKTGLNTEAFF

V: TRBV7-3
size: once
D: .
J: TRBJ2-7
DNA: TGTGCCAGCAGCTTATTTGGGGGAGGCGAGCAGTACTTC
CDR3: CASSLFGGGEQYF

V: TRBV30
size: .
D: .
J: TRBJ1-5
DNA: TGTGCCTGGAGGGGGGCAGGGCGAATCGATCAGCCCCAGCATTTT
CDR3: CAWRGAGRIDQPQHF

V: TRBV4-3
size: .
D: .
J: TRBJ2-3
DNA: TGCGCCAGCAGCCAAAGGGGGGCTAGCACAGATACGCAGTATTTT
CDR3: CASSQRGASTDTQYF

V: TRBV27
size: .
D: .
J: TRBJ1-1
DNA: TGTGCCAGCAGTTTACTGGCCCGAGGGGGCACTGAAGCTTTCTTT
CDR3: CASSLLARGGTEAFF

V: TRBV28
size: .
D: .
J: TRBJ1-1
DNA: TGTGCCAGCAGTTCCCCCTTCACAGGTGGGGAGGATGAAGCTTTCTTT
CDR3: CASSSPFTGGEDEAFF

V: TRBV30
size: few
D: .
J: TRBJ1-5
DNA: TGTGCCTGGAGTATAGAATCCAAGCCCCAGCATTTT
CDR3: CAWSIESKPQHF

V: TRBV11-2
size: .
D: TRBD2
J: TRBJ2-5
DNA: TGTGCCAGCAGCTTAGGGCGGGGGATGTACCAAGAGACCCAGTACTTC
CDR3: CASSLGRGMYQETQYF

V: TRBV28
size: .
D: .
J: TRBJ2-7
DNA: TGTGCCAGCACCCGTTTGTTGAGGAGAAAGGGTAGCTCCTACGAGCAGTACTTC
CDR3: CASTRLLRRKGSSYEQYF

V: TRBV5-1
size: .
D: .
J: TRBJ2-5
DNA: TGCGCCAGCAGCCCCACCACCACTGCGGAGACCCAGTACTTC
CDR3: CASSPTTTAETQYF

V: TRBV5-1
size: .
D: TRBD2
J: TRBJ2-2
DNA: TGCGCCAGCAGCCTCGTCACTAGCGGGAGGGGGTACACCGGGGAGCTGTTTTTT
CDR3: CASSLVTSGRGYTGELFF

V: TRBV6-6
size: .
D: TRBD1
J: TRBJ2-2
DNA: TGTGCCAGCAGTTACATCGGACAGGGCGGCACCGGGGAGCTGTTTTTT
CDR3: CASSYIGQGGTGELFF

V: TRBV2
size: .
D: TRBD2
J: TRBJ2-2
DNA: TGTGCCAGCAGTGCTAGCGGGAGGTCAACCGGGGAGCTGTTTTTT
CDR3: CASSASGRSTGELFF

V: TRBV6-6
size: .
D: TRBD1
J: TRBJ1-5
DNA: TGTGCCAGCAGTACCAGACAGGGGGATCAGCCCCAGCATTTT
CDR3: CASSTRQGDQPQHF

V: TRBV6-1
size: .
D: .
J: TRBJ2-7
DNA: TGTGCCAGCAGAGATACAGGACGCGCAACCTACGAGCAGTACTTC
CDR3: CASRDTGRATYEQYF

V: TRBV7-9
size: .
D: .
J: TRBJ2-7
DNA: TGTGCCAGCAGCCCTACAGGTTCCTACGAGCAGTACTTC
CDR3: CASSPTGSYEQYF

V: TRBV6-5
size: once
D: .
J: TRBJ1-1
DNA: TGTGCCAGCAGTCGCGGGGGGTTGGGGGACACTGAAGCTTTCTTT
CDR3: CASSRGGLGDTEAFF

V: TRBV27
size: once
D: .
J: TRBJ2-3
DNA: TGTGCCAGCAGTTTATCGGCTAGCAGGGATACGCAGTATTTT
CDR3: CASSLSASRDTQYF

V: TRBV5-1
size: .
D: .
J: TRBJ1-2
DNA: TGCGCCAGCAGCTCTTCCCCTCAGGGTGGCTACACCTTC
CDR3: CASSSSPQGGYTF

V: TRBV4-1
size: .
D: .
J: TRBJ2-5
DNA: TGCGCCAGCAGCCCCGCCGCAGGGGTCTGGCAAGAGACCCAGTACTTC
CDR3: CASSPAAGVWQETQYF

V: TRBV11-3
size: .
D: .
J: TRBJ2-7
DNA: TGTGCCAGCAGTAGGGGCGCCAGCTCCTACGAGCAGTACTTC
CDR3: CASSRGASSYEQYF